This T cell receptor (beta chain) was profiled in a study of T cells in Graves' hyperthyroidism and ophthalmopathy. Overall study results and limits: Among thyroid clonotypes expanded above 0.001, most also appeared in blood.

Ophthalmopathy patients showed a Clinical Activity Score of at least 3, NOSPECS grade of at least 4 and duration under 3 months. Germline lookup yields CDR1 GTSNPN and CDR2 SVGIG (reference sequence). V was shortened by 4 bases and J by 4 bases, with 10 bases between the two germline ends. The CDR3 has 12 amino acids. This clonotype was picked up many times. Its antigen is undetermined. It was RNA transcripts that yielded the amplified TCR beta CDR3 regions. With the HTBI primer set, the TCR CDR3 went through a first round of RT-PCR. TCRdb used MiXCR to reprocess the multiplex PCR reads, holding one entry per CDR3 protein. The table records hundreds of thousands of distinct CDR3 sequences, around 21% of them present only once.

The TCR comes from a man in his thirties or forties with Graves' ophthalmopathy. The V gene is TRBV30, the J gene TRBJ1-2; a weak D match, TRBD1 (5 bases). Sequenced sample: blood. In DNA, the CDR3 is TGTGCCTGGACCCCGGGACCCTATGGCTACACCTTC. Its protein is CAWTPGPYGYTF.